A single sample is the source of the 19 T cell receptor beta chains below, sequenced in a study of T cells in narcolepsy. Clones were read by immunoSEQ multiplex PCR, and TCRdb kept only the in-frame ones, dropping some. The profile shows some 14,000 clones, approximately 91% of them singletons. Sequencing was carried out using CD45RA- memory CD4+ T cells from PBMCs. The receptors here all came from a human donor with narcolepsy.

The chain links TRBV6-1 to TRBJ2-1; TRBD2 matches 8 bases. The V gene's germline CDR1 is MNHNS and CDR2 SASEGT. The CDR3 covers 9 residues. The CDR3 spells CAGGGEQFF. The CDR3 coding sequence is TGTGCGGGCGGGGGGGAGCAGTTCTTC.

V is TRBV5-1 and J is TRBJ1-2; 10 nucleotides align to TRBD1. Germline V CDR1 and CDR2: SGHRS, YFSETQ. The CDR3 has 15 amino acids. V shed 0 bases, J shed 8 bases, and the junction held 7 bases outside the gene matches. DNA for the CDR3: TGCGCCAGCAGCTTGGGGGGGACAGGGGCCTCCGGCTACACCTTC. Translation gives CASSLGGTGASGYTF.

The rearrangement joins TRBV7-2 to TRBJ1-2, with unresolved D. Between the trimmed V and J ends, which lost 1 base and 4 bases, there was a span of 10 bases. The CDR3 extends over 14 amino acids. Germline V CDR1 and CDR2: SGHTA, FQGNSA. CDR3 sequence (DNA): TGTGCCAGCAGCTTAGTAGCAGCCAGCTATGGCTACACCTTC. It specifies CASSLVAASYGYTF.

The genes are TRBV30 and TRBJ1-1; D call uncertain. The germline V gene encodes CDR1 GTSNPN and CDR2 SVGIG (reference sequence). The CDR3 runs to 12 residues. V lost 1 base and J lost 5, with 8 bases in between. The CDR3 loop reads CAWSGGLTEAFF. CDR3 nucleotides: TGTGCCTGGAGTGGAGGGCTGACTGAAGCTTTCTTT.

The genes are TRBV6-1 and TRBJ2-1, with 12 bases lining up with TRBD2. Trimming took 6 bases from V and 7 from J; bases not matched to a gene: 7. Looked up from germline, CDR1 is MNHNS and CDR2 is SASEGT. CDR3 length equals 15 residues. The CDR3 DNA reads TGTGCCAGCAGGCCCACTAGCGGGAGGAGGAATGAGCAGTTCTTC. Translated, it gives CASRPTSGRRNEQFF.

This clone was seen once. The V call is TRBV11-1, the J call TRBJ2-1, with 9 bases that match TRBD1. J lost 1 base, V lost 2 bases, and 6 bases had no gene match. Germline-derived CDR1 and CDR2 are SGHAT and FQDESV (reference sequence). CDR3 length equals 17 residues. The CDR3 reads CASSLRDRVGSYNEQFF. In DNA, the CDR3 is TGTGCCAGCAGCTTACGGGACAGGGTAGGGTCCTACAATGAGCAGTTCTTC.

This chain connects TRBV5-3 to TRBJ2-1; D not resolved. TRBV5-3 belongs to the ORF category, with a function that is uncertain. Trimming shortened V by 3 bases and J by 5 bases, and 18 bases separated the two germline ends. The length of the CDR3 is 16 residues. CDR3 amino acids: CARSSSVQRCHNEQFF. The CDR3 DNA sequence: TGTGCCAGAAGCTCTTCAGTCCAGAGGTGCCACAATGAGCAGTTCTTC.

This clone was counted a few times. CDR3 amino acids: CASSIRQATNEKLFF. The CDR3 nucleotides read TGTGCCAGCAGTATTAGACAGGCAACTAATGAAAAACTGTTTTTT. The chain couples TRBV27 to TRBJ1-4; a possible D gene is TRBD1 (6 bases). CDR1 and CDR2 (germline): MNHEY, SMNVEV (reference sequence). Trimming removed 5 bases from V and 0 bases from J, with 10 bases in between. The CDR3 is 15 amino acids.

The chain carries TRBV2 and TRBJ2-5; no clear D gene. The J call is in doubt because the DNA end fits TRBJ2-7 better. Germline lookup yields CDR1 SNHLY and CDR2 FYNNEI. CDR3 length: 14 residues. The CDR3 sequence: CASRADFKTYEQYF. CDR3 nucleotides: TGTGCCAGCCGAGCAGACTTCAAAACCTACGAGCAGTACTTC.

V is TRBV14 and J is TRBJ1-4; D call uncertain. The V gene's germline CDR1 is SGHDN and CDR2 FVKESK. V was shortened by 2 bases and J by 8 bases, with 9 bases between the two germline ends. This CDR3 region has 13 residues. Written as DNA, the CDR3 is TGTGCCAGCAGCCAACTCTGGGCCGAAAAACTGTTTTTT. Residues: CASSQLWAEKLFF. The full variable domain, its missing parts supplied by reference TRBV14 and TRBJ1-4, is EAGVTQFPSHSVIEKGQTVTLRCDPISGHDNLYWYRRVMGKEIKFLLHFVKESKQDESGMPNNRFLAERTGGTYSTLKVQPAELEDSGVYFCASSQLWAEKLFFGSGTQLSVL.

The chain joins TRBV9 to TRBJ2-7; D is unclear. The length of the CDR3 is 15 residues. The germline V and J ends were trimmed by 4 bases and 3 bases, with 17 bases remaining between them. The germline CDR1 and CDR2 sequences are SGDLS and YYNGEE. CDR3 in DNA: TGTGCCAGCAGCTTGGAGTCGGAACAATTCTACGAGCAGTACTTC. As protein: CASSLESEQFYEQYF.

V gene TRBV7-9 combines with J gene TRBJ1-2; TRBD1 matches at 7 bases. CDR3 length: 15 residues. Per the germline V gene, CDR1 is SEHNR and CDR2 is FQNEAQ (reference sequence). V shed 1 base and J 0 bases; nucleotides not matched to a gene: 2. This chain's CDR3 is CASSLGTGANYGYTF. The CDR3 DNA follows: TGTGCCAGCAGCTTAGGGACAGGCGCTAACTATGGCTACACCTTC.

About this clone: A read error is likely, as this CDR3 ends without the conserved phenylalanine or tryptophan. The gene calls are TRBV28 and TRBJ1-2; D might be TRBD1 (5 bases). Trimming took 10 bases from V and 4 from J, leaving 19 bases between them. CDR1 MDHEN and CDR2 SYDVKM come from the germline V gene. CDR3 length: 14 amino acids. In DNA form, the CDR3 reads TGTGCCATCCTTGGAGGGGCAGATCTCTATGGCTACACCCTC. Encoded protein: CAILGGADLYGYTL.

V is TRBV5-1 and J is TRBJ2-3, with D possibly being TRBD2 (5 bases). The CDR3 extends over 16 amino acids. V lost 4 bases and J 2 bases, leaving 17 bases between the germline ends. The germline V gene has CDR1 SGHRS and CDR2 YFSETQ. In DNA form, the CDR3 reads TGCGCCAGCAGCAGTCGGGAATGGAGCCACACAGATACGCAGTATTTT. It translates to CASSSREWSHTDTQYF.

The rearrangement joins TRBV6-5 to TRBJ1-1; 8 positions match TRBD1. Per the germline V gene, CDR1 is MNHEY and CDR2 is SVGAGI. The CDR3 spans 16 residues. V shed 2 bases, J shed 3 bases, and the junction held 8 bases outside the gene matches. The CDR3 bases are TGTGCCAGCAGTTACGAACTCAGGGGGCGCGACACTGAAGCTTTCTTT. This codes for CASSYELRGRDTEAFF.

V usage is TRBV5-1 and J usage is TRBJ2-3; D uncertain. Germline V CDR1 and CDR2: SGHRS, YFSETQ. Trimming took off 1 base at V and 10 bases at J, with 22 bases between the two ends. The CDR3 runs to 16 residues. This CDR3 is CASSLRPPGSGLPQYF. The CDR3 DNA follows: TGCGCCAGCAGCTTGCGGCCCCCAGGATCTGGGCTTCCGCAGTATTTT.

This chain joins TRBV28 and TRBJ2-1; 10 positions match TRBD2. V shed 4 bases, J shed 8 bases, and the junction held 5 bases outside the gene matches. CDR3 size: 14 residues. CDR1 is MDHEN and CDR2 is SYDVKM in the germline V gene. CDR3 coding DNA: TGTGCCAGCAGTTCCAGCGGGAGGGTGGATGAGCAGTTCTTC. Protein product: CASSSSGRVDEQFF.

The chain couples TRBV29-1 to TRBJ2-7, with TRBD2 identical over 10 bases. J lost 7 bases, V lost 5 bases, and 11 bases had no gene match. This CDR3 has 14 residues. Per the germline V gene, CDR1 is SQVTM and CDR2 is ANQGSEA. The CDR3 DNA reads as TGCAGCGTTTTCCTAGCGGGAGTTCAACGGGAGCAGTACTTC. As protein: CSVFLAGVQREQYF.

The chain employs TRBV5-1 and TRBJ2-2; D possibly corresponds to TRBD2 (6 bases). Trimming cost V 6 bases and J 6 bases, with 21 bases left between them. The CDR3 is 16 amino acids. CDR1 is SGHRS, CDR2 YFSETQ, per germline. The CDR3 sequence: CASTVTSPAAAGELFF. The CDR3 DNA follows: TGCGCCAGCACCGTGACTAGTCCGGCCGCGGCCGGGGAGCTGTTTTTT.